One T cell receptor beta chain is described in this entry. Germline V CDR1 and CDR2: SQVTM, ANQGSEA. The CDR3 has 14 residues. Trimming removed 5 bases from V and 4 bases from J, with 17 bases in between. This specimen belongs to a study of blood T cell repertoires in COVID-19. Study at large: Nucleic acid was either cDNA or gDNA, and it came from T cells, B-cell-depleted T cells, or PBMCs.

In the original processing: It was from reference gene primer amplification that nucleated cell counts were estimated. The table came from immunoSEQ multiplex PCR; TCRdb's copy has only in-frame clones and leaves some out. D and trimming were read from the DNA, whereas the V and J calls and clone size are those reported in that table. The sample records about 140,000 clones, 84% being singletons. Material for sequencing was peripheral blood. This TCR came from a woman of 80 years or more in a cohort sampled during active or convalescent COVID-19. This chain connects TRBV29-1 to TRBJ1-2; weak D call: TRBD1 (5 bases). CDR3 coding DNA: TGCAGCGTTCGGAAGGACACTACTTTCTATGGCTACACCTTC. The encoded protein is CSVRKDTTFYGYTF.